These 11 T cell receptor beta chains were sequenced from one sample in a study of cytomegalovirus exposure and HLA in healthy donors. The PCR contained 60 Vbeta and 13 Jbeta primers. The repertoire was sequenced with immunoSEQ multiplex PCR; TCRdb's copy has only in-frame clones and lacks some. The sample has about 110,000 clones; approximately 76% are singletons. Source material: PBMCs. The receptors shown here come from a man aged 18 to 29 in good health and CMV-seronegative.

This chain's CDR3 is CASSLRVGEETQYF. CDR3 nucleotide sequence: TGTGCCAGCAGCTTAAGGGTAGGGGAAGAGACCCAGTACTTC. The chain is built from TRBV7-6 and TRBJ2-5; a weak D match, TRBD1 (5 bases). The CDR3 runs 14 residues. V was trimmed by 2 bases and J by 3 bases, leaving 10 bases between them. Germline values: CDR1 SGHVS, CDR2 FNYEAQ.

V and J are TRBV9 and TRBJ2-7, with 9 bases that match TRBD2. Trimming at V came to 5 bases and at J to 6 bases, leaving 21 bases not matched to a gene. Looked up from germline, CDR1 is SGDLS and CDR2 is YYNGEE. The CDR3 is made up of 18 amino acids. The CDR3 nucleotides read TGTGCCAGCAGTCATCCACTCCCGGGGGGGACTAGCAACGGCGAGCAGTACTTC. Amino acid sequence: CASSHPLPGGTSNGEQYF.

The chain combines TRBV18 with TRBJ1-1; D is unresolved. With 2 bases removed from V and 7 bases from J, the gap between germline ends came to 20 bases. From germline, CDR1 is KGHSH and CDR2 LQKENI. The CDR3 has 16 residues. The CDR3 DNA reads TGTGCCAGCTCACCATACGCGGTGGGTCCCACTAGTGAAGCTTTCTTT. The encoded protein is CASSPYAVGPTSEAFF.

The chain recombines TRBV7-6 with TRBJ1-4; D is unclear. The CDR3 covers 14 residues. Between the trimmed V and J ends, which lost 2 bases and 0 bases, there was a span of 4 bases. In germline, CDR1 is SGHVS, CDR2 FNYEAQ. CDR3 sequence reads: CASSLSATNEKLFF. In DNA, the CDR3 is TGTGCCAGCAGCTTATCCGCAACTAATGAAAAACTGTTTTTT.

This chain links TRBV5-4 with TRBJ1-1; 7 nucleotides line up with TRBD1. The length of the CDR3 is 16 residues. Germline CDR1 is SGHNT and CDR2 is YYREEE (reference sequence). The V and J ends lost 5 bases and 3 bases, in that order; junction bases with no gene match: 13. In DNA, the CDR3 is TGTGCCAGCAGACCCGATAGACAGGGTAAGGACACTGAAGCTTTCTTT. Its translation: CASRPDRQGKDTEAFF.

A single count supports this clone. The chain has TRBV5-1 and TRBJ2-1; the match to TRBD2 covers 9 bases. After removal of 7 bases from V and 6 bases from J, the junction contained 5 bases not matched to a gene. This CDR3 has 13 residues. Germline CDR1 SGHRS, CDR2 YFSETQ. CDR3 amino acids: CASSAGGSNEQFF. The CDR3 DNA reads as TGCGCCAGCTCGGCGGGGGGGAGCAATGAGCAGTTCTTC.

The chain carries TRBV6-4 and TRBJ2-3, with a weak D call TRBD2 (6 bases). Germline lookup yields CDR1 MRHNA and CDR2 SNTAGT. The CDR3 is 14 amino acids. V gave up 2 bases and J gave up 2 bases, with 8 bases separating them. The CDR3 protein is CASSDGGNTDTQYF. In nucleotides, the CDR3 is TGTGCCAGCAGTGACGGCGGGAACACAGATACGCAGTATTTT.

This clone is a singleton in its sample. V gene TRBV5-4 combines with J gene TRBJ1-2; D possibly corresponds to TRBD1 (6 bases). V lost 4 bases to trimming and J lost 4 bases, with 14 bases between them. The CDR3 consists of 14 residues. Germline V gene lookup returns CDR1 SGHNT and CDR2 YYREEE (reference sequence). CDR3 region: CASSPRTATYGYTF. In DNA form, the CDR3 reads TGTGCCAGCAGCCCCAGGACAGCCACCTATGGCTACACCTTC.

DNA of the CDR3: TGTGCCAGCAGCTTAGCGGGGGGACGAGATGACACTGAAGCTTTCTTT. Its translation: CASSLAGGRDDTEAFF. The chain joins TRBV7-8 to TRBJ1-1; D perhaps matches TRBD1 (5 bases). V was cut by 0 bases and J by 3 bases, with 14 bases left in between. CDR3 length: 16 residues. In germline, CDR1 is SGHVS, CDR2 FQNEAQ. The entire variable domain, with the rest obtained from reference TRBV7-8 and TRBJ1-1, is as follows: GAGVSQSPRYKVAKRGQDVALRCDPISGHVSLFWYQQALGQGPEFLTYFQNEAQLDKSGLPSDRFFAERPEGSVSTLKIQRTQQEDSAVYLCASSLAGGRDDTEAFFGQGTRLTVV.

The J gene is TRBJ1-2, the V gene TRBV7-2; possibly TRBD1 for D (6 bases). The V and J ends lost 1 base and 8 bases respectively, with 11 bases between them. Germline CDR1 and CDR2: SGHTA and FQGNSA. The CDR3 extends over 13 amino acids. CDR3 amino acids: CASSLVQGEGYTF. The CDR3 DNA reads TGTGCCAGCAGCTTAGTACAGGGAGAGGGCTACACCTTC.

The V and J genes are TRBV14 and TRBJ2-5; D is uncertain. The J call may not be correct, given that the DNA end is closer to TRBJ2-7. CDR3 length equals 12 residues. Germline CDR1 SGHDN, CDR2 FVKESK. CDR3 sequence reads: CASSHITYEQYF. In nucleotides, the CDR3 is TGTGCCAGCAGCCATATCACCTACGAGCAGTACTTC.